This TCR beta chain was recovered during a study of PD-1 blockade in mismatch repair-deficient tumors (dated by TCRdb to 2015 to 2018). As for the study more broadly: Between September 2013 and late 2016, the trial enrolled 75 to 95 consecutive patients with roughly twelve types of mismatch repair-deficient cancer, all of whom had received prior treatment and were progressing. Deep sequencing of TCR CDR3 regions was used to track tumor-associated T cell clones in peripheral blood of patients responding to PD-1 blockade. Paper-wide results and their limitations: Of roughly 7 peptides, three triggered clonal expansion, producing 140 to 150 unique blood TCRs, of which roughly 7 were also present in tumor, and every positive peptide came from a frameshift mutation. Clones residing in the tumor, which were often undetectable in blood before treatment, expanded quickly after pembrolizumab and then contracted, generally before radiologic responses.

Points on this clone: The antigen it recognizes is unknown. Per-nucleotide qualities are absent, and no much larger clonotype sits a single base away.

Library method: the immunoSEQ multiplex PCR assay. The study's processing was this. A clone was classified as neoantigen-specific if the clone expanded significantly in response to the relevant peptide and did not expand significantly in response to any other peptide tested. What TCRdb holds here is the immuneACCESS table cut down to in-frame rearrangements. Part of the clones is not present; checked against another copy, under half of the missing clones reflect an unresolved V gene, and the others are unexplained. The DNA gave D and trimming, while V, J and clone size come from that table. This sample gives more than 13,000 clones in total; 80% to 90% of them show up just once. Together, the top ten hold 10% to 12% of the sample. Taken with the paper, the label for time point translates to: identical approximately nine-day culture without peptide (control). Mismatch repair deficiency was established in every enrolled patient by polymerase chain reaction or immunohistochemistry. A few patients who responded to pembrolizumab therapy underwent TCR sequencing. Each of several ELISpot-reactive candidate neoantigen peptides was used in a roughly 10-day in vitro stimulation prior to TCR sequencing. A control culture without peptide was run identically and served as baseline for clone fold-change calculations. The phase II trial prospectively evaluated PD-1 blockade with pembrolizumab in advanced mismatch repair-deficient cancers, independent of tissue of origin.

A distance of 13 bases separates the germline ends of V and J, which lose 5 bases and 6 bases respectively. The CDR3 covers 13 residues, taking in both the cysteine and the phenylalanine. This entry keeps only the CDR3 DNA: 39 bases, framed from base 1. CDR1 SSHAT and CDR2 FNYEAQ were looked up in the germline V gene (reference sequence). This TCR was sampled from an adult with mismatch repair-deficient cancer. The sequencing here drew on cells cultured in vitro, taken from a patient treated with pembrolizumab. The V and J genes are TRBV7-7 and TRBJ1-2, with no reliable assignment of the D segment. The CDR3 loop reads CASSPRRRDGYTF. The bases are TGTGCCAGCAGCCCCCGAAGGAGGGATGGCTACACCTTC.